This paragraph reports one TCR beta chain. The target of this receptor is not known. Base qualities were left out, and no much larger clone turns up one base away. For sequencing of the TCRbeta CDR3 region, genomic DNA was extracted from the sorted cells. The immunoSEQ Assay was used for sequencing of TCRbeta CDR3 regions. The immuneACCESS repertoire file appears here via TCRdb, limited to in-frame rearrangements. These files lack a portion of the clones; in checked studies, under half of the deficit traces to unresolved V genes, and the cause of the others is not known. Here the sample has some 70,000 clones; 88% occur a single time. The ten largest clones take up around 0.97% of the sample. This sample is drawn from a study of OX40 agonist ivuxolimab in advanced cancers. For the wider study: The costimulatory receptor OX40 (CD134) was targeted by ivuxolimab, a fully human IgG2 agonistic monoclonal antibody. A male proportion of 70% to 90% and a mean age of approximately 62 years, ranging from about 20 to 79, were recorded for the dose-escalation cohort. The paper describes the monotherapy dose-escalation part (N = 52 patients) of the phase I trial of ivuxolimab. Patients were allowed to have had prior anti-PD-1, anti-PD-L1 or anti-CTLA-4 therapy, and 40% to 45% of the dose-escalation patients had been treated with checkpoint inhibitors. Intravenous ivuxolimab was administered to patients every 2 weeks at six dose levels: 0.01, 0.1, 0.3, 1.5, 3 and 10 mg/kg. Among the roughly 50 dose-escalation patients, some 20 had hepatocellular carcinoma, roughly 15 melanoma, 9 renal cell carcinoma and 9 head and neck cancer. Peripheral TCRbeta sequencing was intended to test whether TCR sequence diversity was altered and clonal T-cell expansion was caused by ivuxolimab. Partial responses were achieved by three dose-escalation patients, of whom one had hepatocellular carcinoma and two had cutaneous melanoma. Results and caveats for the whole study, not just this receptor: Low levels of normalized T-cell clonal expansion were also seen in some patients who did not respond. After ivuxolimab, CD8+ T cells had more expanded clones than CD4+ T cells on average. In the 0.1-3.0 mg/kg groups, partial responders had among the lowest normalized peripheral clonal expansion, particularly in CD8+ T cells. At doses from 0.1 to 3.0 mg/kg, clonal expansion was seen in both CD4+ and CD8+ blood T cells between baseline and week 6. The antigen specificity of the peripheral T cells that underwent clonal expansion was not determined.

The trial excluded patients who had a history of autoimmune disease or were on systemic immunosuppression. Peripheral blood for TCR sequencing was drawn from every dose cohort at baseline, at cycle 4 day 1 and at cycle 7 day 1. The samples were taken from a phase I, first-in-human, multicenter, open-label dose-escalation trial of ivuxolimab. Adults with locally advanced or metastatic head and neck squamous cell, hepatocellular, melanoma or renal cell carcinoma were enrolled in the trial. Before TCR sequencing, CD4+ T cells and CD8+ T cells were sorted from peripheral blood as separate populations. The receptor was derived from an adult with an advanced solid tumor such as melanoma, head and neck, liver or kidney cancer. The sample consisted of CD4+ or CD8+ T cells sorted from blood, taken in a trial of the OX40 agonist ivuxolimab.

The CDR3 protein is CASSLASTVTEAFF. In nucleotide form, the sequence is TGTGCCAGCAGCCTAGCGTCGACAGTCACTGAAGCTTTCTTT. Here the chain combines TRBV14 and TRBJ1-1; perhaps TRBD1 is the D gene, with 5 bases matching. The CDR3 runs 14 amino acids, cysteine and phenylalanine included. Left in the record is the CDR3 DNA by itself, 42 bases read in frame from the first base. According to the germline V gene, CDR1 reads SGHDN and CDR2 reads FVKESK. V loses 4 bases of germline sequence and J loses 4 bases, and the interval between the two ends is 13 bases. Reference TRBV14 and TRBJ1-1 proteins supply the regions before and after the CDR3; the full variable domain is: EAGVTQFPSHSVIEKGQTVTLRCDPISGHDNLYWYRRVMGKEIKFLLHFVKESKQDESGMPNNRFLAERTGGTYSTLKVQPAELEDSGVYFCASSLASTVTEAFFGQGTRLTVV.